Listed below are T cell receptor beta chains from one sample, sequenced in a study of blood T cell repertoires in COVID-19. Measured with immunoSEQ multiplex PCR; TCRdb has only the in-frame clones, and not every one. The profile shows a few hundred thousand clones, roughly 91% of them singletons. The sequenced sample consisted of PBMCs or T cells enriched from blood (not recorded which). These receptors originate from a man between 18 and 35 years old who had recovered from COVID-19. CDR3s include the opening cysteine and the closing phenylalanine or tryptophan. D genes are given only for firm matches. Not every row has a clone size; where given, it reads once, few, many or a size class.

abundance: -; v_gene: TRBV2; j_gene: TRBJ1-2; len: 14; d_gene: -; CDR3aa: CASSGPLTGYGYTF; CDR3nt: TGTGCCAGCAGTGGCCCCTTAACCGGGTATGGCTACACCTTC
abundance: -; v_gene: TRBV18; j_gene: TRBJ1-1; len: 16; d_gene: -; CDR3aa: CASSPNSPEMNTEAFF; CDR3nt: TGTGCCAGCTCACCAAACAGCCCAGAGATGAACACTGAAGCTTTCTTT
abundance: few; v_gene: TRBV5-1; j_gene: TRBJ2-7; len: 14; d_gene: TRBD2; CDR3aa: CASSRGTSGYEQYF; CDR3nt: TGCGCCAGCAGCCGGGGGACTAGCGGTTACGAGCAGTACTTC
abundance: -; v_gene: TRBV7-3; j_gene: TRBJ1-2; len: 14; d_gene: -; CDR3aa: CASSLEGRGYGYTF; CDR3nt: TGTGCCAGCAGCTTAGAAGGCAGGGGCTATGGCTACACCTTC
abundance: -; v_gene: TRBV18; j_gene: TRBJ1-6; len: 15; d_gene: -; CDR3aa: CASSQVPGDNSPLHF; CDR3nt: TGTGCCAGCTCACAGGTCCCGGGAGATAATTCACCCCTCCACTTT
abundance: -; v_gene: TRBV18; j_gene: TRBJ1-2; len: 15; d_gene: TRBD1; CDR3aa: CASSPQGQGAYGYTF; CDR3nt: TGTGCCAGCTCACCACAAGGACAGGGGGCTTATGGCTACACCTTC
abundance: -; v_gene: TRBV7-9; j_gene: TRBJ1-1; len: 15; d_gene: -; CDR3aa: CASSLAPSLNTEAFF; CDR3nt: TGTGCCAGCAGCTTAGCGCCCAGTTTGAACACTGAAGCTTTCTTT
abundance: -; v_gene: TRBV10-2; j_gene: TRBJ2-5; len: 14; d_gene: -; CDR3aa: CASSESKLARTQYF; CDR3nt: TGCGCCAGCAGTGAGTCGAAACTAGCTAGGACCCAGTACTTC
abundance: -; v_gene: TRBV5-4; j_gene: TRBJ1-2; len: 13; d_gene: -; CDR3aa: CASSPDRNYGYTF; CDR3nt: TGTGCCAGCAGCCCCGACAGGAACTATGGCTACACCTTC
abundance: once; v_gene: TRBV10-2; j_gene: TRBJ2-7; len: 15; d_gene: TRBD2; CDR3aa: CASGPSLSGSYEQYF; CDR3nt: TGCGCCAGCGGGCCAAGCCTCAGCGGGAGTTACGAGCAGTACTTC
abundance: -; v_gene: TRBV5-5; j_gene: TRBJ1-6; len: 15; d_gene: -; CDR3aa: CASSFGGSYNSPLHF; CDR3nt: TGTGCCAGCAGCTTTGGGGGGTCCTATAATTCACCCCTCCACTTT
abundance: once; v_gene: TRBV9; j_gene: TRBJ2-1; len: 16; d_gene: -; CDR3aa: CASSVGAESSYNEQFF; CDR3nt: TGTGCCAGCAGCGTAGGAGCCGAGAGCTCCTACAATGAGCAGTTCTTC
abundance: -; v_gene: TRBV4-1; j_gene: TRBJ1-1; len: 13; d_gene: -; CDR3aa: CASSREEFDEAFF; CDR3nt: TGCGCCAGCAGCCGGGAGGAATTTGACGAAGCTTTCTTT
abundance: -; v_gene: TRBV7-8; j_gene: TRBJ1-5; len: 15; d_gene: -; CDR3aa: CASSALELFNQPQHF; CDR3nt: TGTGCCAGCAGCGCCCTGGAGCTCTTCAATCAGCCCCAGCATTTT
abundance: few; v_gene: TRBV4-1; j_gene: TRBJ2-1; len: 14; d_gene: TRBD2; CDR3aa: CASSPGLLYNEQFF; CDR3nt: TGCGCCAGCAGCCCGGGACTACTATACAATGAGCAGTTCTTC
abundance: -; v_gene: TRBV28; j_gene: TRBJ2-1; len: 15; d_gene: -; CDR3aa: CASSPPGEAHNEQFF; CDR3nt: TGTGCCAGCAGTCCCCCGGGGGAGGCGCACAATGAGCAGTTCTTC
abundance: -; v_gene: TRBV4-1; j_gene: TRBJ1-2; len: 16; d_gene: TRBD1; CDR3aa: CASSLHEGQGNYGYTF; CDR3nt: TGCGCCAGCAGCCTACATGAAGGACAGGGGAACTATGGCTACACCTTC
abundance: -; v_gene: TRBV20-1; j_gene: TRBJ2-7; len: 11; d_gene: -; CDR3aa: CSASSSYEQYF; CDR3nt: TGCAGTGCTAGCAGCTCCTACGAGCAGTACTTC
abundance: -; v_gene: TRBV5-8; j_gene: TRBJ2-1; len: 16; d_gene: TRBD2; CDR3aa: CASSLGTSGIYNEQFF; CDR3nt: TGTGCCAGCAGCTTGGGAACTAGCGGAATATACAATGAGCAGTTCTTC
abundance: -; v_gene: TRBV3-1/TRBV3-2; j_gene: TRBJ1-2; len: 13; d_gene: TRBD1; CDR3aa: CASRGQGVFGYTF; CDR3nt: TGTGCCAGCAGGGGACAGGGTGTATTTGGCTACACCTTC
abundance: -; v_gene: TRBV10-3; j_gene: TRBJ2-7; len: 11; d_gene: -; CDR3aa: CAIGSDYEQYF; CDR3nt: TGTGCCATCGGGAGCGACTACGAGCAGTACTTC
abundance: -; v_gene: TRBV9; j_gene: TRBJ1-2; len: 16; d_gene: -; CDR3aa: CASSVGGDRRDYGYTF; CDR3nt: TGTGCCAGCAGCGTAGGTGGCGACCGGAGGGACTATGGCTACACCTTC
abundance: -; v_gene: TRBV9; j_gene: TRBJ2-7; len: 15; d_gene: TRBD2; CDR3aa: CASSVAAGVSYEQYF; CDR3nt: TGTGCCAGCAGCGTAGCAGCGGGGGTTTCCTACGAGCAGTACTTC
abundance: -; v_gene: TRBV11-2; j_gene: TRBJ2-1; len: 13; d_gene: -; CDR3aa: CASSLVLGGEQFF; CDR3nt: TGTGCCAGCAGCTTGGTGTTGGGGGGTGAGCAGTTCTTC
abundance: -; v_gene: TRBV6-5; j_gene: TRBJ1-2; len: 14; d_gene: TRBD1; CDR3aa: CASSYQGQLEGYTF; CDR3nt: TGTGCCAGCAGTTACCAGGGACAGCTCGAGGGCTACACCTTC
abundance: -; v_gene: TRBV7-3; j_gene: TRBJ2-2; len: 15; d_gene: TRBD2; CDR3aa: CASSSGGFNTGELFF; CDR3nt: TGTGCCAGCAGCTCCGGGGGGTTTAACACCGGGGAGCTGTTTTTT
abundance: -; v_gene: TRBV20-1; j_gene: TRBJ2-7; len: 11; d_gene: -; CDR3aa: CSVPSSYEQYF; CDR3nt: TGCAGTGTACCCAGCTCCTACGAGCAGTACTTC
abundance: -; v_gene: TRBV6-5; j_gene: TRBJ1-6; len: 15; d_gene: TRBD1; CDR3aa: CASTKLDRGDSPLHF; CDR3nt: TGTGCCAGCACCAAACTTGACAGGGGAGACTCACCCCTCCACTTT
abundance: -; v_gene: TRBV27; j_gene: TRBJ1-2; len: 14; d_gene: -; CDR3aa: CASSLSGRHYGYTF; CDR3nt: TGTGCCAGCAGTTTAAGCGGCAGGCACTATGGCTACACCTTC
abundance: -; v_gene: TRBV5-6; j_gene: TRBJ1-1; len: 14; d_gene: TRBD1; CDR3aa: CASSLGQRNTEAFF; CDR3nt: TGTGCCAGCAGCCTGGGACAGCGGAACACTGAAGCTTTCTTT
abundance: few; v_gene: TRBV19; j_gene: TRBJ1-6; len: 13; d_gene: -; CDR3aa: CASSMGENSPLHF; CDR3nt: TGTGCCAGTAGTATGGGCGAGAATTCACCCCTCCACTTT
abundance: -; v_gene: TRBV27; j_gene: TRBJ2-7; len: 14; d_gene: TRBD2; CDR3aa: CASSWDSGGYEQYF; CDR3nt: TGTGCCAGCAGTTGGGATAGCGGGGGCTACGAGCAGTACTTC
abundance: -; v_gene: TRBV30; j_gene: TRBJ1-6; len: 14; d_gene: TRBD1; CDR3aa: CAWSATGNDSPLHF; CDR3nt: TGTGCCTGGAGTGCGACAGGGAACGATTCACCCCTCCACTTT
abundance: once; v_gene: TRBV4-1; j_gene: TRBJ1-1; len: 15; d_gene: -; CDR3aa: CASSQDILVNTEAFF; CDR3nt: TGCGCCAGCAGCCAAGATATCCTCGTGAACACTGAAGCTTTCTTT
abundance: -; v_gene: TRBV28; j_gene: TRBJ2-1; len: 13; d_gene: TRBD1; CDR3aa: CASSYRDRGEQFF; CDR3nt: TGTGCCAGCAGTTACCGGGACAGGGGTGAGCAGTTCTTC
abundance: -; v_gene: TRBV9; j_gene: TRBJ2-3; len: 16; d_gene: TRBD1; CDR3aa: CASSSIGTGFTDTQYF; CDR3nt: TGTGCCAGCAGCTCTATTGGGACAGGATTCACAGATACGCAGTATTTT
abundance: -; v_gene: TRBV18; j_gene: TRBJ2-1; len: 12; d_gene: TRBD1; CDR3aa: CASSPSRDSGFF; CDR3nt: TGTGCCAGCTCACCATCCCGGGACAGCGGATTCTTC
abundance: -; v_gene: TRBV11-2; j_gene: TRBJ2-5; len: 15; d_gene: TRBD2; CDR3aa: CASTHPAGGGETQYF; CDR3nt: TGTGCCAGCACCCACCCGGCGGGAGGGGGGGAGACCCAGTACTTC
abundance: -; v_gene: TRBV27; j_gene: TRBJ1-5; len: 14; d_gene: TRBD1; CDR3aa: CASSPGTGVQPQHF; CDR3nt: TGTGCCAGCAGTCCTGGGACAGGGGTTCAGCCCCAGCATTTT
abundance: -; v_gene: TRBV5-8; j_gene: TRBJ2-7; len: 14; d_gene: TRBD1; CDR3aa: CASSFGQGVDEQYF; CDR3nt: TGTGCCAGCAGCTTCGGACAGGGTGTGGACGAGCAGTACTTC
abundance: -; v_gene: TRBV19; j_gene: TRBJ2-7; len: 16; d_gene: TRBD1; CDR3aa: CASSVTDRSGSYEQYF; CDR3nt: TGTGCCAGTAGTGTCACGGACAGGTCTGGCTCCTACGAGCAGTACTTC
abundance: -; v_gene: TRBV6-1; j_gene: TRBJ1-5; len: 14; d_gene: -; CDR3aa: CASSEKQGGQPQHF; CDR3nt: TGTGCCAGCAGTGAAAAGCAGGGTGGCCAGCCCCAGCATTTT
abundance: -; v_gene: TRBV7-9; j_gene: TRBJ2-7; len: 16; d_gene: -; CDR3aa: CASSLSGNSAGYEQYF; CDR3nt: TGTGCCAGCAGCCTATCCGGTAATTCGGCGGGGTACGAGCAGTACTTC
abundance: -; v_gene: TRBV11-2; j_gene: TRBJ2-2; len: 15; d_gene: -; CDR3aa: CASSLDRQLPGELFF; CDR3nt: TGTGCCAGCAGCTTAGATCGCCAGTTACCCGGGGAGCTGTTTTTT
abundance: -; v_gene: TRBV21-1; j_gene: TRBJ2-2; len: 17; d_gene: -; CDR3aa: CASSPGEGGRLTGELFF; CDR3nt: TGTGCCAGCAGCCCCGGTGAGGGGGGGCGTTTAACCGGGGAGCTGTTTTTT